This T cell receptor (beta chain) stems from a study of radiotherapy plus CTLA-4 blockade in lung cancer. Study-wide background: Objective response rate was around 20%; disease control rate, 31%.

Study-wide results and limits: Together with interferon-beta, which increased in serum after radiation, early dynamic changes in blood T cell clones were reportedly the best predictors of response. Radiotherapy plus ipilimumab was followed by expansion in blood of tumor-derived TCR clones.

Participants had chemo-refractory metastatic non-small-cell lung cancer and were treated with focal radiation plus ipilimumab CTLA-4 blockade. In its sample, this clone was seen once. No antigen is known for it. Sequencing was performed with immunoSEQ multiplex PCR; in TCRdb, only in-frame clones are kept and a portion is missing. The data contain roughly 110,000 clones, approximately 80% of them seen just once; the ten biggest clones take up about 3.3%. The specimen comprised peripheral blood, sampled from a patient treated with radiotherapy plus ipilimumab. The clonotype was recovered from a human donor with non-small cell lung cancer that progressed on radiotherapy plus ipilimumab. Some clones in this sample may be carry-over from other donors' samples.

CDR3 DNA sequence: TGTGCCAGCAGCCCCCTTCAGGCGGGGGACGGGGAGACCCAGTACTTC. It translates to CASSPLQAGDGETQYF. The chain carries TRBV27 and TRBJ2-5; TRBD2 agrees at 7 bases. Trimming cost V 6 bases and J 5 bases; bases outside gene matches: 15. Germline CDR1 MNHEY, CDR2 SMNVEV (reference sequence). This CDR3 is 16 amino acids long.